The 6 T cell receptor beta chains presented below share a single source sample, sequenced in a study of Tregs in tolerant kidney transplant recipients. Assay used: immunoSEQ multiplex PCR; TCRdb lists only in-frame clones, some missing. This sample has 200,000 to 300,000 clones, with roughly four fifths found just once. The specimen sequenced was CD4+ T cells from blood. The origin of the receptors is a human donor in good health.

V is TRBV7-9 and J is TRBJ2-7; 7 nucleotides align to TRBD1. V lost 1 base to trimming and J lost 3 bases; unmatched junction nucleotides: 6. Germline CDR1 SEHNR, CDR2 FQNEAQ (reference sequence). The CDR3 consists of 15 residues. CDR3 sequence (DNA): TGTGCCAGCAGCTTAGTGAAGGGGGCGCGCTACGAGCAGTACTTC. Protein sequence: CASSLVKGARYEQYF. The entire variable domain, with the rest obtained from reference TRBV7-9 and TRBJ2-7, is as follows: DTGVSQNPRHKITKRGQNVTFRCDPISEHNRLYWYRQTLGQGPEFLTYFQNEAQLEKSRLLSDRFSAERPKGSFSTLEIQRTEQGDSAMYLCASSLVKGARYEQYFGPGTRLTVT.

The V gene is TRBV11-1, the J gene TRBJ2-2, with 15 bases identical to TRBD2. This CDR3 has 17 amino acids. Germline assignment: CDR1 SGHAT and CDR2 FQDESV (reference sequence). V lost 5 bases and J lost 4; bases outside the gene matches: 5. The CDR3 DNA is TGTGCCAGCAGCCCGGGACTAGCGGGGGGCGGCACCGGGGAGCTGTTTTTT. Translated: CASSPGLAGGGTGELFF.

V gene TRBV7-6 combines with J gene TRBJ1-6, with 7 bases that match TRBD1. V gave up 1 base and J gave up 10 bases; unmatched junction bases: 10. The CDR3 sequence is 16 residues long. Per germline, CDR1 SGHVS and CDR2 FNYEAQ. CDR3 region: CASSLEGQTGRSPLHF. As DNA, the CDR3 is TGTGCCAGCAGCTTAGAAGGCCAGACAGGGCGATCACCCCTCCACTTT.

The V and J genes are TRBV5-4 and TRBJ2-1; no firm D call. Trimming shortened V by 3 bases and J by 9 bases, and 10 bases separated the two germline ends. Germline V gene sequence: CDR1 SGHNT, CDR2 YYREEE (reference sequence). The CDR3 spans 12 residues. The chain's CDR3 is CASSSQDSEQFF. For the CDR3, the DNA is TGTGCCAGCAGCTCCCAGGATAGTGAGCAGTTCTTC.

The chain is built from TRBV7-8 and TRBJ1-1; D unclear. Deletions cut 3 bases from V and 1 base from J, with 9 bases between. Germline-derived CDR1 and CDR2 are SGHVS and FQNEAQ. The CDR3 covers 14 residues. CDR3 DNA: TGTGCCAGCAGCTTGTACCAGGCGAACACTGAAGCTTTCTTT. Encoded protein: CASSLYQANTEAFF. Full variable domain (rest looked up from reference TRBV7-8 and TRBJ1-1): GAGVSQSPRYKVAKRGQDVALRCDPISGHVSLFWYQQALGQGPEFLTYFQNEAQLDKSGLPSDRFFAERPEGSVSTLKIQRTQQEDSAVYLCASSLYQANTEAFFGQGTRLTVV.

This chain connects TRBV6-1 to TRBJ2-4; D call uncertain. Germline values: CDR1 MNHNS, CDR2 SASEGT. The CDR3 has 14 amino acids. V dropped 8 bases and J dropped 0 bases, with 11 bases sitting between them. The CDR3 DNA follows: TGTGCCAGCGAACGCGACCTAGCCAAAAACATTCAGTACTTC. Translation gives CASERDLAKNIQYF.